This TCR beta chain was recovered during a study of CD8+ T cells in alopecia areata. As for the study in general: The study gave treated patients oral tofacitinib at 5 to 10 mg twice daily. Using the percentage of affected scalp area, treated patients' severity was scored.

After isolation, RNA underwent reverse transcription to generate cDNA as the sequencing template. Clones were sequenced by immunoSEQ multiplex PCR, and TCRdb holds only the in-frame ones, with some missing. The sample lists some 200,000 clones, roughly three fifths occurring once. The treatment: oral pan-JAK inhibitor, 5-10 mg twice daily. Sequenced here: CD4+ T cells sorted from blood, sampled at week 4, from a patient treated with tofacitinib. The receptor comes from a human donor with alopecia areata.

The CDR3: CASSPSVLAGPYNEQFF. Here the CDR3 DNA reads TGCGCCAGCAGCCCCAGCGTACTAGCGGGGCCCTACAATGAGCAGTTCTTC. J is TRBJ2-1 and V is TRBV4-1, with TRBD2 matching 10 bases. J was trimmed by 2 bases and V by 4 bases; bases with no gene match: 8. Germline CDR1 is MGHRA and CDR2 is YSYEKL. This CDR3 has 17 amino acids.